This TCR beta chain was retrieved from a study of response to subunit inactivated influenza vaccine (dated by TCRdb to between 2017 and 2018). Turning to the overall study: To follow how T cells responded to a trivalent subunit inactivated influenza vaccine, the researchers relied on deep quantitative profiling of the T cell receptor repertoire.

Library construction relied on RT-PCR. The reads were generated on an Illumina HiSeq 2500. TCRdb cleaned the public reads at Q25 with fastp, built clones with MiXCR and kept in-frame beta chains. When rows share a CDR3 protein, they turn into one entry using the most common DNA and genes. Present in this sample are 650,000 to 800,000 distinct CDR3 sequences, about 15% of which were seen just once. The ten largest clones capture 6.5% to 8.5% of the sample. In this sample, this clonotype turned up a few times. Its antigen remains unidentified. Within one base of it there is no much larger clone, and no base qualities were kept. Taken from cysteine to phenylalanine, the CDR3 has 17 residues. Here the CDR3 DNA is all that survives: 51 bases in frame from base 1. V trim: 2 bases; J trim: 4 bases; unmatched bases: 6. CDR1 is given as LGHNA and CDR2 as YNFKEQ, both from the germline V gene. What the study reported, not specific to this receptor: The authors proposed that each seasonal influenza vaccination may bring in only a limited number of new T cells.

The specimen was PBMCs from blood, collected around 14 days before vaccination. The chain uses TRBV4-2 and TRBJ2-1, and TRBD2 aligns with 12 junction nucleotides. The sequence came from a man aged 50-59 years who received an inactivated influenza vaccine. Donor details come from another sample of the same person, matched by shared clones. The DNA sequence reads TGTGCCAGCAGCCAATCCAATGGACTAGCGGGGTACAATGAGCAGTTCTTC. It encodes CASSQSNGLAGYNEQFF.